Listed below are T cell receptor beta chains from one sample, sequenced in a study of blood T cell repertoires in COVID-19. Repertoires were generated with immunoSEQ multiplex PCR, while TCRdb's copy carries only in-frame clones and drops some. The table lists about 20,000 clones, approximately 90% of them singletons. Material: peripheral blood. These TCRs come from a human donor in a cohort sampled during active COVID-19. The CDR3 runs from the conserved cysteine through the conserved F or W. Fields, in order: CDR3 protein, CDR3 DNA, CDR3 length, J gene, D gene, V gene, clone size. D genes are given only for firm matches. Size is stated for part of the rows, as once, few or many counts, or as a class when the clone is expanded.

CDR3: CASEDRGTGELFF
DNA: TGCGCCAGCGAGGACAGGGGGACCGGGGAGCTGTTTTTT
length: 13
J: TRBJ2-2
D: TRBD1
V: TRBV10-2
size: -

CDR3: CASSQEASPYNEQFF
DNA: TGTGCCAGCAGCCAAGAAGCTAGCCCTTACAATGAGCAGTTCTTC
length: 15
J: TRBJ2-1
D: -
V: TRBV3-1/TRBV3-2
size: -

CDR3: CASSPSPDYGYTF
DNA: TGTGCCAGCAGCCCGTCTCCTGACTATGGCTACACCTTC
length: 13
J: TRBJ1-2
D: -
V: TRBV6-5
size: -

CDR3: CASSLVGRGRGNSPLHF
DNA: TGTGCCAGCAGCTTAGTAGGACGGGGCAGGGGTAATTCACCCCTCCACTTT
length: 17
J: TRBJ1-6
D: -
V: TRBV7-2
size: -

CDR3: CASSLRRGGSGYTF
DNA: TGTGCCAGCAGCTTGCGGAGGGGAGGTTCGGGCTACACCTTC
length: 14
J: TRBJ1-2
D: -
V: TRBV5-6
size: -

CDR3: CASSPSWSAGSTDTQYF
DNA: TGTGCCAGCTCACCATCGTGGAGCGCCGGTAGCACAGATACGCAGTATTTT
length: 17
J: TRBJ2-3
D: -
V: TRBV18
size: -

CDR3: CASSSPGTGQETQYF
DNA: TGTGCCAGCAGCTCCCCCGGGACAGGGCAAGAGACCCAGTACTTC
length: 15
J: TRBJ2-5
D: TRBD1
V: TRBV7-2
size: -

CDR3: CASSQTSGRGANVLTF
DNA: TGTGCCAGCAGCCAGACTAGCGGGAGAGGGGCCAACGTCCTGACTTTC
length: 16
J: TRBJ2-6
D: TRBD2
V: TRBV3-1/TRBV3-2
size: -

CDR3: CASSQEVGSGGYNEQFF
DNA: TGCGCCAGCAGCCAAGAGGTCGGTAGCGGTGGCTACAATGAGCAGTTCTTC
length: 17
J: TRBJ2-1
D: -
V: TRBV4-1
size: -

CDR3: CASRLEGRYTDTQYF
DNA: TGTGCCAGTAGGCTGGAGGGCAGATACACAGATACGCAGTATTTT
length: 15
J: TRBJ2-3
D: -
V: TRBV28
size: -

CDR3: CASSLIIAGTSNEKLFF
DNA: TGTGCCAGCAGCTTAATAATCGCCGGGACAAGCAATGAAAAACTGTTTTTT
length: 17
J: TRBJ1-4
D: -
V: TRBV7-9
size: once

CDR3: CASSEGLADSYEQYF
DNA: TGTGCCAGCAGTGAAGGACTAGCGGATTCCTACGAGCAGTACTTC
length: 15
J: TRBJ2-7
D: TRBD2
V: TRBV6-1
size: medium-sized

CDR3: CASSVEAGQGRSTDTQYF
DNA: TGTGCCAGCAGCGTAGAAGCGGGGCAGGGGAGGAGCACAGATACGCAGTATTTT
length: 18
J: TRBJ2-3
D: -
V: TRBV9
size: -

CDR3: CASSPRSGLAGPSTDTQYF
DNA: TGTGCCAGCAGCCCAAGATCCGGCCTAGCGGGGCCCAGCACAGATACGCAGTATTTT
length: 19
J: TRBJ2-3
D: TRBD2
V: TRBV7-9
size: -

CDR3: CASSMPGTGNEKLFF
DNA: TGTGCCAGTAGTATGCCCGGGACAGGGAATGAAAAACTGTTTTTT
length: 15
J: TRBJ1-4
D: TRBD1
V: TRBV19
size: -

CDR3: CSVDRTSDNEQFF
DNA: TGCAGCGTTGATAGGACTAGCGACAATGAGCAGTTCTTC
length: 13
J: TRBJ2-1
D: TRBD2
V: TRBV29-1
size: -

CDR3: CSASLARDEQYF
DNA: TGCAGTGCTAGTTTAGCCCGGGACGAGCAGTACTTC
length: 12
J: TRBJ2-7
D: -
V: TRBV20-1
size: -

CDR3: CASPGGPGQGLSYEQYF
DNA: TGTGCCAGCCCGGGGGGCCCCGGACAGGGGCTCTCCTACGAGCAGTACTTC
length: 17
J: TRBJ2-7
D: -
V: TRBV12-1
size: -

CDR3: CASSEETGVSTIYF
DNA: TGTGCCAGCAGTGAAGAAACAGGCGTAAGCACCATATATTTT
length: 14
J: TRBJ1-3
D: -
V: TRBV6-1
size: -

CDR3: CASSLNTGELFF
DNA: TGTGCCAGCAGCCTGAACACCGGGGAGCTGTTTTTT
length: 12
J: TRBJ2-2
D: -
V: TRBV6-6
size: -

CDR3: CASSPRTGVNEQFF
DNA: TGTGCCAGTAGTCCCCGGACAGGGGTGAATGAGCAGTTCTTC
length: 14
J: TRBJ2-1
D: TRBD1
V: TRBV19
size: -

CDR3: CASSHGLPSGYTF
DNA: TGCGCCAGCAGTCACGGTCTGCCGAGTGGCTACACCTTC
length: 13
J: TRBJ1-2
D: -
V: TRBV23-1
size: -

CDR3: CASSQNSYEQYF
DNA: TGTGCCAGCAGCCAGAACTCCTACGAGCAGTACTTC
length: 12
J: TRBJ2-7
D: -
V: TRBV5-4
size: -

CDR3: CASGPPGRGQPQHF
DNA: TGTGCTAGTGGCCCCCCGGGTCGGGGGCAGCCCCAGCATTTT
length: 14
J: TRBJ1-5
D: -
V: TRBV12-5
size: -

CDR3: CASSPRDFGASSYEQYF
DNA: TGTGCCAGCTCACCTCGGGACTTCGGGGCCAGCTCCTACGAGCAGTACTTC
length: 17
J: TRBJ2-7
D: -
V: TRBV18
size: -

CDR3: CASSLEWGSGHHYEQYF
DNA: TGTGCCAGCAGTTTAGAGTGGGGGTCGGGACACCACTACGAGCAGTACTTC
length: 17
J: TRBJ2-7
D: -
V: TRBV27
size: -

CDR3: CASTGQGTLAKNIQYF
DNA: TGTGCCAGCACAGGACAGGGCACGCTAGCCAAAAACATTCAGTACTTC
length: 16
J: TRBJ2-4
D: TRBD1
V: TRBV11-2
size: -

CDR3: CASSERGDRIDEQYF
DNA: TGTGCCAGCAGTGAACGGGGGGACAGGATAGACGAGCAGTACTTC
length: 15
J: TRBJ2-7
D: -
V: TRBV6-1
size: -

CDR3: CSVRSGANVLTF
DNA: TGCAGCGTCCGTTCTGGGGCCAACGTCCTGACTTTC
length: 12
J: TRBJ2-6
D: -
V: TRBV29-1
size: -

CDR3: CASSPRQGEKLFF
DNA: TGCGCCAGCAGCCCCCGACAGGGTGAAAAACTGTTTTTT
length: 13
J: TRBJ1-4
D: TRBD1
V: TRBV5-1
size: once

CDR3: CASSTTRGGVETQYF
DNA: TGTGCCAGTAGCACCACCAGGGGCGGAGTGGAGACCCAGTACTTC
length: 15
J: TRBJ2-5
D: -
V: TRBV19
size: -

CDR3: CASSLGPSGKYEQYF
DNA: TGTGCCAGCAGCTTAGGTCCCAGCGGGAAATACGAGCAGTACTTC
length: 15
J: TRBJ2-7
D: TRBD2
V: TRBV7-3
size: -

CDR3: CASTITQGAGSPLHF
DNA: TGTGCCAGCACCATAACACAGGGGGCGGGTTCACCCCTCCACTTT
length: 15
J: TRBJ1-6
D: TRBD1
V: TRBV6-5
size: -